The clone carrying this T cell receptor beta chain showed up many times. Trimming took off 1 base at V and 0 bases at J, with 7 bases between the two ends. Germline V gives CDR1 LGHDT, CDR2 YNNKEL (reference sequence). This CDR3 is built from 15 residues. This record comes from a study of early T cells in non-severe SARS-CoV-2 infection. MiXCR, run by TCRdb on the 5' RACE reads, gives a single entry per CDR3 protein. The sample has tens of thousands of distinct CDR3 sequences; under 7.5% are singletons. The TCR originated in an adult who was a healthcare worker with PCR-confirmed SARS-CoV-2 infection or an uninfected control (not recorded which). The starting material was whole blood, obtained at baseline. The chain joins TRBV3-1 to TRBJ1-5, with unresolved D. For the CDR3, the DNA is TGTGCCAGCAGCCAAGTAAGGGATAGCAATCAGCCCCAGCATTTT. Its protein is CASSQVRDSNQPQHF.